This TCR beta chain was found in a study of T cell responses to AZD1222 COVID-19 vaccine. Study-wide context: It was second doses at about 4 or about 12 weeks that were pooled. General study points: There were mostly white British donors and more females than males, and clonal diversity was possibly underestimated.

Sequencing used immunoSEQ multiplex PCR; TCRdb keeps in-frame clones, though not all of them. The sample has 150,000 to 200,000 clones; over 85% are singletons. As for this clone: What it binds is not known.

The CDR3 loop spans 18 amino acids. Trimming pared 0 bases from V and 4 bases from J, leaving 22 bases between. Germline V gene lookup returns CDR1 LGHDT and CDR2 YNNKEL (reference sequence). The specimen comprised peripheral blood, sampled on day 0 of AZD1222 vaccination. V gene TRBV3-1 (or the pseudogene TRBV3-2) combines with J gene TRBJ2-7, with D perhaps given as TRBD1 or TRBD2 (5 bases each). The origin of this receptor is an adult in good health. The DNA of the CDR3 is TGTGCCAGCAGCCAAGATCGGGGACGGACGGCCATCGCTTACGAGCAGTACTTC. Translation: CASSQDRGRTAIAYEQYF.